Following are 29 T cell receptor beta chains from one sample sequenced in a study of CD8 T cells in ankylosing spondylitis. Each CDR3 protein gets one entry after TCRdb re-called the 5' RACE reads with MiXCR. This sample has approximately 220,000 distinct CDR3 sequences, with more than 9% found just once. The sample was blood, either unsorted or a sorted T cell fraction (not recorded which). These receptors all come from a male donor with ankylosing spondylitis or in good health (not recorded which).

In this sample, this clonotype turned up once. A read error is possible here, since a much larger clone lies one base away. The rearrangement uses TRBV7-8 and TRBJ1-3; D call uncertain. V dropped 7 bases and J dropped 2 bases, with 12 bases sitting between them. Germline V gives CDR1 SGHVS, CDR2 FQNEAQ. This CDR3 is built from 14 residues. The CDR3: CASNSRAAGNTIYF. CDR3 sequence (DNA): TGTGCCAGCAACTCCCGGGCTGCTGGAAACACCATATATTTT.

This clonotype was detected many times. This sequence joins TRBV6-1 and TRBJ2-3; D is perhaps TRBD1 (6 bases). The germline gives CDR1 MNHNS, CDR2 SASEGT. This CDR3 spans 15 amino acids. Trimming pared 4 bases from V and 3 bases from J, leaving 14 bases between. CDR3 sequence (DNA): TGTGCCAGCAGTGGAGTGGGAGACAGGACAGATACGCAGTATTTT. As protein: CASSGVGDRTDTQYF.

This clonotype came up many times. The chain recombines TRBV5-1 with TRBJ2-4, with D uncertain. Germline V gene lookup returns CDR1 SGHRS and CDR2 YFSETQ. V was trimmed by 4 bases and J by 8 bases, leaving 7 bases between them. The CDR3 has 11 residues. The CDR3 coding sequence is TGCGCCAGCAGCACTGTTGACATTCAGTACTTC. It is translated as CASSTVDIQYF.

This clonotype was detected many times. The chain combines TRBV7-9 with TRBJ1-1, with D maybe TRBD1 (5 bases). Trimming left V 4 bases short and J 5 bases short, with 8 bases between. Germline CDR1 reads SEHNR; CDR2 reads FQNEAQ (reference sequence). There are 12 residues in the CDR3. The CDR3 coding sequence is TGTGCCAGCAGCTACAGGAGGACTGAAGCTTTCTTT. Translation gives CASSYRRTEAFF.

This clonotype was picked up a small number of times. This chain joins TRBV5-1 and TRBJ1-6, with D possibly matching TRBD1 (6 bases). Germline V gives CDR1 SGHRS, CDR2 YFSETQ. Trimming took off 4 bases at V and 10 bases at J, with 18 bases between the two ends. CDR3 length: 15 amino acids. CDR3 nucleotide sequence: TGCGCCAGCAGCACCGATACAGGGCGGGAATCACCCCTCCACTTT. Protein sequence: CASSTDTGRESPLHF.

This clonotype was observed at least ten times. The J gene is TRBJ1-2, the V gene TRBV15, with D maybe TRBD1 (5 bases). The CDR3 spans 16 residues. In germline, CDR1 is LNHNV, CDR2 YYDKDF (reference sequence). V lost 0 bases and J lost 3, with 14 bases in between. The CDR3 coding sequence is TGTGCCACCAGCAGAGATATCGAGGAAGGGGACTATGGCTACACCTTC. Translation: CATSRDIEEGDYGYTF. Based on the CDR3 plus reference TRBV15 and TRBJ1-2, the full variable domain is DAMVIQNPRYQVTQFGKPVTLSCSQTLNHNVMYWYQQKSSQAPKLLFHYYDKDFNNEADTPDNFQSRRPNTSFCFLDIRSPGLGDTAMYLCATSRDIEEGDYGYTFGSGTRLTVV.

A few counts support this clonotype. The chain carries TRBV7-2 and TRBJ2-4, with D unresolved. V was shortened by 5 bases and J by 9 bases, with 17 bases between the two germline ends. Germline values: CDR1 SGHTA, CDR2 FQGNSA. This CDR3 region has 14 residues. CDR3 in amino acids: CASSLVSDASIQYF. CDR3 nucleotides: TGTGCCAGCAGCCTAGTATCCGACGCGAGCATTCAGTACTTC.

A few counts support this clonotype. The chain combines TRBV30 with TRBJ2-3; D ambiguous. V lost 0 bases to trimming and J lost 6 bases, with 7 bases between them. Per the germline V gene, CDR1 is GTSNPN and CDR2 is SVGIG (reference sequence). The CDR3 length is 12 residues. The CDR3 coding sequence is TGTGCCTGGAGTGTACTATCGGATACGCAGTATTTT. Translated, it gives CAWSVLSDTQYF.

Comment on this clonotype: Given a much more abundant clone one base away, this may be a read error. The rearrangement joins TRBV4-2 to TRBJ2-1; D is possibly TRBD1 or TRBD2 (5 bases each). V was shortened by 8 bases and J by 0 bases, with 17 bases between the two germline ends. Germline V gene lookup returns CDR1 LGHNA and CDR2 YNFKEQ. The CDR3 consists of 16 residues. CDR3 in amino acids: CASGPEGPTSYNEQFF. In DNA form, the CDR3 reads TGTGCCAGCGGCCCCGAGGGACCCACCTCCTACAATGAGCAGTTCTTC.

At least ten counts were recorded for this clonotype. The chain links TRBV12-3 or TRBV12-4 to TRBJ2-7, with D perhaps matching TRBD1 (6 bases). This CDR3 is built from 12 residues. Between the trimmed V and J ends, which lost 5 bases and 4 bases, there was a span of 9 bases. The CDR3: CASSTGWYEQYF. The CDR3 DNA sequence: TGTGCCAGCAGTACAGGGTGGTACGAGCAGTACTTC.

This clonotype was counted many times. The V and J genes are TRBV20-1 and TRBJ1-6, with D maybe TRBD1 (6 bases). CDR1 is DFQATT and CDR2 is SNEGSKA in the germline V gene (reference sequence). Trimming removed 6 bases from V and 9 bases from J, with 15 bases in between. The CDR3 has 13 residues. CDR3 region: CSAWTDTLSPLHF. The CDR3 DNA follows: TGCAGTGCATGGACAGATACTCTTTCACCCCTCCACTTT.

This clonotype was counted between two and nine times. The rearrangement links TRBV6-5 to TRBJ2-2; tentative D call: TRBD1 (5 bases). The V gene lost 3 bases and the J gene lost 4 bases, with 18 bases spanning the gap. Germline V gives CDR1 MNHEY, CDR2 SVGAGI. This CDR3 spans 17 amino acids. CDR3 sequence: CASSYRRNRRGTGELFF. CDR3 DNA sequence: TGTGCCAGCAGTTATCGTCGTAACAGGCGTGGCACCGGGGAGCTGTTTTTT.

This clonotype came up a few times. This chain links TRBV9 with TRBJ2-5; D possibly corresponds to TRBD1 (6 bases). With 3 bases removed from V and 1 base from J, the gap between germline ends came to 10 bases. This CDR3 contains 14 residues. Per germline, CDR1 SGDLS and CDR2 YYNGEE. The CDR3 loop is CASSARQAQETQYF. In nucleotides, the CDR3 is TGTGCCAGCAGCGCGAGACAGGCCCAAGAGACCCAGTACTTC. Full variable domain (remainder filled in from reference TRBV9 and TRBJ2-5): DSGVTQTPKHLITATGQRVTLRCSPRSGDLSVYWYQQSLDQGLQFLIQYYNGEERAKGNILERFSAQQFPDLHSELNLSSLELGDSALYFCASSARQAQETQYFGPGTRLLVL.

This clonotype was seen at least ten times. The V call is TRBV5-1, the J call TRBJ2-7; D assignment may be TRBD1 or TRBD2 (5 bases each). Germline CDR1 and CDR2: SGHRS and YFSETQ. The CDR3 is 13 amino acids. V was trimmed by 0 bases and J by 7 bases, leaving 11 bases between them. This CDR3 is CASSLGSGPEQYF. DNA of the CDR3: TGCGCCAGCAGCTTGGGTTCGGGGCCTGAGCAGTACTTC.

The rearrangement uses TRBV6-5 and TRBJ1-1; D gene unclear. This CDR3 comprises 13 residues. In germline, CDR1 is MNHEY, CDR2 SVGAGI. Trimming pared 2 bases from V and 10 bases from J, leaving 14 bases between. The CDR3 spells CASSYANPQGAFF. CDR3 in DNA: TGTGCCAGCAGTTACGCGAACCCCCAAGGAGCTTTCTTT.

This clonotype was counted a few times. This chain uses TRBV6-1 with TRBJ2-3; D call uncertain. Trimming removed 6 bases at V and 5 bases at J, with 18 bases between. Germline V CDR1 and CDR2: MNHNS, SASEGT. The CDR3 loop spans 15 amino acids. CDR3: CASRKGTRREDTQYF. CDR3 DNA sequence: TGTGCCAGCAGGAAGGGCACCAGGAGAGAAGATACGCAGTATTTT.

Many counts were recorded for this clonotype. The chain carries TRBV5-1 and TRBJ1-4; no clear D. The CDR3 is 14 residues long. Trimming took 5 bases from V and 0 from J, leaving 8 bases between them. From germline, CDR1 is SGHRS and CDR2 YFSETQ. DNA of the CDR3: TGCGCCAGCAGATTAGATGCAACTAATGAAAAACTGTTTTTT. Translating gives CASRLDATNEKLFF.

This clonotype was observed many times. The V and J genes are TRBV7-9 and TRBJ2-5; unclear D gene. The germline CDR1 and CDR2 sequences are SEHNR and FQNEAQ (reference sequence). The V and J ends lost 5 bases and 0 bases respectively, with 16 bases between them. The CDR3 is 16 residues long. The CDR3: CASSPPLPGDQETQYF. Here the CDR3 DNA reads TGTGCCAGCAGCCCACCCCTCCCCGGAGACCAAGAGACCCAGTACTTC.

This clonotype was found many times. V and J are TRBV6-1 and TRBJ2-5; 7 nucleotides align to TRBD1. V lost 8 bases to trimming and J lost 5 bases; unmatched junction nucleotides: 8. This CDR3 is built from 13 residues. Germline V gene lookup returns CDR1 MNHNS and CDR2 SASEGT. CDR3 nucleotides: TGTGCCAGCGACAGGGTTTTATCGGAGACCCAGTACTTC. Translating gives CASDRVLSETQYF.

This clonotype was seen only a few times. This chain's CDR3 is CSALEGTGELFF. In DNA form, the CDR3 reads TGCAGTGCCCTCGAAGGGACCGGGGAGCTGTTTTTT. V and J are TRBV20-1 and TRBJ2-2, with D hard to call. V was trimmed by 6 bases and J by 5 bases, leaving 10 bases between them. CDR1 and CDR2 from the germline V gene are DFQATT and SNEGSKA (reference sequence). CDR3 length: 12 residues.

This clonotype came up many times. The chain recombines TRBV15 with TRBJ1-2; D remains ambiguous. CDR3 length: 17 amino acids. Looked up from germline, CDR1 is LNHNV and CDR2 is YYDKDF (reference sequence). V was trimmed by 2 bases and J by 3 bases, leaving 19 bases between them. The CDR3 spells CATSRRSRPEVDYGYTF. The CDR3 region has the DNA TGTGCCACCAGCAGACGCAGCAGACCCGAGGTCGACTATGGCTACACCTTC.

This clonotype was detected many times. The chain combines TRBV7-2 with TRBJ1-2; 7 nucleotides agree with TRBD1. CDR1 SGHTA and CDR2 FQGNSA come from the germline V gene. The CDR3 runs to 13 residues. Unmatched junction bases numbered 2, after V lost 3 bases and J lost 4 bases. The CDR3, as DNA: TGTGCCAGCAGCTTGGCAGGGGGCTATGGCTACACCTTC. Its protein is CASSLAGGYGYTF. The full variable domain, with the rest looked up from reference TRBV7-2 and TRBJ1-2, is GAGVSQSPSNKVTEKGKDVELRCDPISGHTALYWYRQSLGQGLEFLIYFQGNSAPDKSGLPSDRFSAERTGGSVSTLTIQRTQQEDSAVYLCASSLAGGYGYTFGSGTRLTVV.

This clonotype was recorded at least ten times. CDR3 coding DNA: TGTGCCAGCACCCCAAGGGGACCGAAAGAGACCCAGTACTTC. It translates to CASTPRGPKETQYF. V usage is TRBV12-3 or TRBV12-4 and J usage is TRBJ2-5; D assignment may be TRBD1 or TRBD2 (5 bases each). This CDR3 region has 14 residues. With 7 bases removed from V and 3 bases from J, the gap between germline ends came to 15 bases.

CDR3 loop: CASSFLPAAADTQYF. The CDR3 DNA follows: TGTGCCAGCAGCTTTCTTCCAGCGGCCGCAGATACGCAGTATTTT. V usage is TRBV5-5 and J usage is TRBJ2-3; D may be TRBD2 (5 bases). This CDR3 spans 15 amino acids. The germline V gene has CDR1 SGHKS and CDR2 YYEKEE (reference sequence). The ends were cut back, 2 bases at V and 4 bases at J, with 14 bases in the middle.

This clonotype has a count of ten or more. This sequence joins TRBV5-1 and TRBJ2-1, with D uncertain. The CDR3 is 11 residues long. The germline CDR1 and CDR2 sequences are SGHRS and YFSETQ. V lost 3 bases, J lost 9 bases, and 7 bases lay in between. The CDR3 spells CASSSFVEQFF. CDR3 nucleotides: TGCGCCAGCAGCTCCTTTGTTGAGCAGTTCTTC.

This clonotype was detected a few times. V and J are TRBV19 and TRBJ1-5; the D gene is possibly TRBD1 (5 bases). The CDR3 loop spans 12 amino acids. The germline V and J ends were trimmed by 7 bases and 5 bases, with 9 bases remaining between them. Per the germline V gene, CDR1 is LNHDA and CDR2 is SQIVND (reference sequence). This CDR3 is CASKGPHQPQHF. CDR3 DNA: TGTGCCAGTAAGGGACCCCATCAGCCCCAGCATTTT.

This clonotype has ten or more counts. The chain employs TRBV25-1 and TRBJ1-3; D remains ambiguous. CDR1 and CDR2 from the germline V gene are MGHDK and SYGVNS. The CDR3 totals 12 residues. V lost 3 bases to trimming and J lost 3 bases, with 3 bases between them. The CDR3 spells CASSDDGNTIYF. CDR3 DNA: TGTGCCAGCAGTGACGATGGAAACACCATATATTTT.

This clonotype came up a few times. The rearrangement joins TRBV5-1 to TRBJ1-1; 10 positions agree with TRBD1. Germline trimming cut 4 bases from V and 3 bases from J; bases unmatched to any gene: 6. In germline, CDR1 is SGHRS, CDR2 YFSETQ. The CDR3 totals 15 residues. This chain's CDR3 is CASSLTGTGDTEAFF. The CDR3 DNA reads as TGCGCCAGCAGCCTCACCGGGACAGGGGACACTGAAGCTTTCTTT.

The V and J genes are TRBV7-2 and TRBJ1-4, with TRBD1 as a possible D gene (5 bases). The CDR3 loop spans 17 amino acids. V gave up 3 bases and J gave up 7 bases, with 21 bases separating them. From germline, CDR1 is SGHTA and CDR2 FQGNSA. CDR3 nucleotide sequence: TGTGCCAGCAGCTTGGGAGGTGAAGGGGCGCCTCCTGAAAAACTGTTTTTT. The encoded protein is CASSLGGEGAPPEKLFF.